A selection of T cell receptor beta chains follows, all from one sample in a study of T-cell reconstitution after alpha-beta-depleted transplantation in children. TCRdb used MiXCR to reprocess the PCR reads, holding one entry per CDR3 protein. This table holds some 600,000 distinct CDR3 sequences, roughly 17% found once. This sample comprised PBMCs from the stem cell graft donor, obtained from the stem cell graft. These receptors were collected from a human donor who donated a stem cell graft to a child with acute myeloid leukemia. CDR3s include the opening cysteine and the closing phenylalanine or tryptophan. D genes are given only for firm matches. Size is omitted from some rows. Given values are once, few, many or a class for expanded clones.

d_gene	v_gene	j_gene	abundance	CDR3nt	CDR3aa
NA	TRBV29-1	TRBJ2-7	many	TGCAGCGTTGGAATCGGGGTCGACTACGAGCAGTACTTC	CSVGIGVDYEQYF
TRBD1	TRBV29-1	TRBJ2-7	many	TGCAGCGTTGAAGATCCCGGGACAGTGGAATACGAGCAGTACTTC	CSVEDPGTVEYEQYF
TRBD2	TRBV7-2	TRBJ2-1	many	TGTGCCAGCAGCTTACAGGCCGGACTAGCGGGCTACAATGAGCAGTTCTTC	CASSLQAGLAGYNEQFF
NA	TRBV5-5	TRBJ2-1	many	TGTGCCAGCAGCTTGGGTTGGGCACTTTACAATGAGCAGTTCTTC	CASSLGWALYNEQFF
NA	TRBV5-1	TRBJ2-3	few	TGCGCCAGCAGCTTCGGGGCAAGACTTAGAGATACGCAGTATTTT	CASSFGARLRDTQYF
TRBD2	TRBV7-2	TRBJ2-7	few	TGTGCCAGCAGCCCCAACGGGAGGCCCTACGAGCAGTACTTC	CASSPNGRPYEQYF
NA	TRBV5-1	TRBJ2-3	many	TGCGCCAGCAGCTTATACAGTGGACCAGATACGCAGTATTTT	CASSLYSGPDTQYF
TRBD1	TRBV5-1	TRBJ1-1	NA	TGCGCCAGCAGCCTATACCCATTGGGACAGGGGGCGCCCACTGAAGCTTTCTTT	CASSLYPLGQGAPTEAFF
NA	TRBV20-1	TRBJ1-6	many	TGCAGTGCTAGCTTTGGGGGGCCTAATTCACCCCTCCACTTT	CSASFGGPNSPLHF
TRBD2	TRBV20-1	TRBJ2-1	many	TGCAGTGCTAGAGATACGGGACTAGCGGCTTTCAGCACCTACAATGAGCAGTTCTTC	CSARDTGLAAFSTYNEQFF
TRBD2	TRBV12-3/TRBV12-4	TRBJ2-1	many	TGTGCCAGCAGTCTACTAGCGGGGGGTCATGAGCAGTTCTTC	CASSLLAGGHEQFF
NA	TRBV20-1	TRBJ1-5	many	TGCAGTGCTAGAGCCCAAGGGAGTATGGTTCAGCCCCAGCATTTT	CSARAQGSMVQPQHF
NA	TRBV7-6	TRBJ1-4	many	TGTGCCAGCAGCCCTACAAGGGGCGGAACTAATGAAAAACTGTTTTTT	CASSPTRGGTNEKLFF
NA	TRBV7-8	TRBJ2-3	few	TGTGCCAGCAGCTCACTTCGCCTAGATACGCAGTATTTT	CASSSLRLDTQYF
NA	TRBV30	TRBJ2-7	few	TGTGCCTGGAGTGGGGGGGATCGGTACTACGAGCAGTACTTC	CAWSGGDRYYEQYF
NA	TRBV7-2	TRBJ1-6	many	TGTGCCAGCAGCTACGGATTATTCGGGCGTTCACCCCTCCACTTT	CASSYGLFGRSPLHF
NA	TRBV29-1	TRBJ1-1	once	TGCAGCGTTGGGCTCCCGGAGGGACCTGAAGCTTTCTTT	CSVGLPEGPEAFF
NA	TRBV10-3	TRBJ1-6	many	TGTGCCATCAGTGAGTCCCCGGGACGGGTTAATTCACCCCTCCACTTT	CAISESPGRVNSPLHF
NA	TRBV12-3/TRBV12-4	TRBJ1-1	few	TGTGCCAGCAGTTTTAGCCCGGAAGCTTTCTTT	CASSFSPEAFF
TRBD1	TRBV20-1	TRBJ2-1	NA	TGCAGTGCTCGCGGGGACAGGGGGGTTAATGAGCAGTTCTTC	CSARGDRGVNEQFF
NA	TRBV5-1	TRBJ2-3	few	TGCGCCAGCAGTTGGCAAGGCTTCAGCACAGATACGCAGTATTTT	CASSWQGFSTDTQYF
TRBD2	TRBV4-3	TRBJ2-2	few	TGCGCCAGCAGCCAAGTGGGAGGGAGAACCGGGGAGCTGTTTTTT	CASSQVGGRTGELFF
NA	TRBV10-2	TRBJ1-4	NA	TGCGCCAGTTTAGACACGAGGGCAACTAATGAAAAACTGTTTTTT	CASLDTRATNEKLFF
TRBD1	TRBV11-2	TRBJ2-2	few	TGTGCCAGCAGCGAAGACCGGGACAGCTCCGGAGTTGCGAACACCGGGGAGCTGTTTTTT	CASSEDRDSSGVANTGELFF
NA	TRBV6-1	TRBJ1-2	once	TGTGCCAGCAGTGAAGCATACAGGGCCCATCGGGGCTACACCTTC	CASSEAYRAHRGYTF
TRBD1	TRBV10-3	TRBJ1-2	few	TGTGCCATCATTCAGGACAGGGGGCGCGGCTATGGCTACACCTTC	CAIIQDRGRGYGYTF
TRBD1	TRBV20-1	TRBJ2-7	NA	TGCAGTGCAGATCGACAGGGGGGTCCCTACGAGCAGTACTTC	CSADRQGGPYEQYF
NA	TRBV20-1	TRBJ1-6	many	TGCAGTGCTAGAGATCAGGTCAGGGTAGGGACACCCCTCCACTTT	CSARDQVRVGTPLHF
NA	TRBV20-1	TRBJ2-3	few	TGCAGTGCTAGAGGGAGGAGGGGGGGCCCAGATACGCAGTATTTT	CSARGRRGGPDTQYF
NA	TRBV29-1	TRBJ2-7	many	TGCAGCGTTGAACTAGCCAAACCCTACGAGCAGTACTTC	CSVELAKPYEQYF
TRBD2	TRBV7-6	TRBJ2-5	many	TGTGCCAGCAGCTTTCTTAGCGGGGGCACGGAGACCCAGTACTTC	CASSFLSGGTETQYF
TRBD2	TRBV20-1	TRBJ2-1	NA	TGCAGTGCTCACCGGACTAGTACTGACCAGTTCTTC	CSAHRTSTDQFF
NA	TRBV12-3/TRBV12-4	TRBJ1-6	NA	TGTGCCAGCAGTTTAAAAGGGTTTTCACCCCTCCACTTT	CASSLKGFSPLHF
NA	TRBV12-3/TRBV12-4	TRBJ2-5	few	TGTGCCAGCAGTTTACAGACAGAAGAGACCCAGTACTTC	CASSLQTEETQYF